The 5 T cell receptor beta chains below were found in one sample sequenced in a study of HIV-infected patients and healthy controls. TCRdb analysed the 5' RACE reads with MiXCR anew, one entry per CDR3 protein. In the table there are about 67,000 distinct CDR3 sequences, about a sixth of which are singletons. Material for sequencing was CD4+ T cells from blood. Receptors were obtained from a human donor in good health.

This clonotype came up many times. V is TRBV3-1 and J is TRBJ1-1; no clear D. With 2 bases removed from V and 3 bases from J, the gap between germline ends came to 10 bases. Per germline, CDR1 LGHDT and CDR2 YNNKEL (reference sequence). The CDR3 runs to 14 residues. CDR3 sequence reads: CASSQRHGDTEAFF. In nucleotides, the CDR3 is TGTGCCAGCAGCCAACGACACGGGGACACTGAAGCTTTCTTT.

The genes are TRBV5-4 and TRBJ2-1, with 9 bases matching TRBD2. Germline V gene data show CDR1 as SGHNT and CDR2 as YYREEE (reference sequence). With 1 base clipped from V and 0 bases from J, the junction kept 5 bases outside the gene matches. The CDR3 loop spans 17 amino acids. The CDR3 spells CASSLMAGGHSYNEQFF. The CDR3 nucleotides read TGTGCCAGCAGCTTGATGGCGGGGGGGCACTCCTACAATGAGCAGTTCTTC.

This clonotype occurred a few times. This chain joins TRBV5-1 and TRBJ2-3; 15 bases are a match to TRBD2. J gave up 4 bases and V 5 bases, and 8 bases lay outside the gene matches. The germline CDR1 and CDR2 sequences are SGHRS and YFSETQ. The CDR3 sequence is 17 residues long. The CDR3 loop reads CASSNGLAGGRADTQYF. Here the CDR3 DNA reads TGCGCCAGCAGTAATGGACTAGCGGGGGGGCGTGCAGATACGCAGTATTTT.

The gene calls are TRBV7-6 and TRBJ1-3; D call uncertain. From germline, CDR1 is SGHVS and CDR2 FNYEAQ. The length of the CDR3 is 16 residues. Deletions cut 0 bases from V and 0 bases from J, with 9 bases between. CDR3 in DNA: TGTGCCAGCAGCTTAGCGCTTGGTTCCTCTGGAAACACCATATATTTT. This gives the protein CASSLALGSSGNTIYF.

This clonotype was counted between two and nine times. The chain links TRBV12-3 or TRBV12-4 to TRBJ1-6; unclear D gene. This CDR3 region has 14 residues. Trimming stripped 3 bases from V and 7 bases from J, with 10 bases between. CDR3 DNA sequence: TGTGCCAGCAGTTTGTCCGGAGGGAATTCACCCCTCCACTTT. Amino acid sequence: CASSLSGGNSPLHF.